The 17 T cell receptor beta chains below all came from one sample that was sequenced in a study of radiation and T cells in renal cell carcinoma (TCRdb year 2020). Preparation of the library involved the immunoSEQ multiplex PCR assay. TCRdb holds this immuneACCESS table with in-frame rearrangements only. Some clones are missing; in checked studies, unresolved V genes explain under half, and the rest has no known cause. Present in this sample are 15,000 to 20,000 clones, roughly 57% of which were seen just once. The ten largest make up about 9% of the sample. In the paper's terms, the time point label means: tumor resected at nephrectomy. The treatment or condition label for this specimen denotes: treatment-naive control, cytoreductive nephrectomy. The starting material was tumor tissue, obtained from a patient whose treatment was nephrectomy without radiotherapy. The receptors originated from a man aged 35-49 years with renal cell carcinoma.

This clone was recorded a few times. The V call is TRBV4-1, the J call TRBJ2-7, with D unresolved. Deletions cut 0 bases from V and 0 bases from J, with 15 bases between. The germline V gene has CDR1 MGHRA and CDR2 YSYEKL. The length of the CDR3 is 17 residues. CDR3 in DNA: TGCGCCAGCAGCCAAGATCTGGGTGGAAAGAGCTCCTACGAGCAGTACTTC. Amino acid sequence: CASSQDLGGKSSYEQYF.

The J gene is TRBJ1-4, the V gene TRBV7-2, with D perhaps TRBD1 (6 bases). The CDR3 length is 15 residues. V lost 5 bases to trimming and J lost 4 bases, with 14 bases between them. The germline V gene encodes CDR1 SGHTA and CDR2 FQGNSA. The CDR3 DNA follows: TGTGCCAGCAGCCAAGTGGGGGCGCTTAATGAAAAACTGTTTTTT. It is translated as CASSQVGALNEKLFF.

This clone was seen only a few times. The CDR3 region is CASSLKGVGNTIYF. For the CDR3, the DNA is TGTGCCAGCAGCTTGAAAGGGGTGGGAAACACCATATATTTT. The chain links TRBV5-4 to TRBJ1-3; TRBD1 is a possible D gene (5 bases). Germline values: CDR1 SGHNT, CDR2 YYREEE (reference sequence). The V and J ends lost 1 base and 4 bases respectively, with 9 bases between them. The CDR3 contains 14 residues.

The V and J genes are TRBV5-8 and TRBJ2-7; D remains unclear. Trimming removed 2 bases from V and 5 bases from J, with 11 bases in between. This CDR3 has 13 residues. Germline CDR1 is SGHTS and CDR2 is YDEGEE. The CDR3: CASSFPGQHEQYF. The CDR3 bases are TGTGCCAGCAGCTTTCCGGGTCAACACGAGCAGTACTTC.

The chain recombines TRBV29-1 with TRBJ2-2; D gene unclear. CDR1 is SQVTM, CDR2 ANQGSEA, per germline. This CDR3 spans 11 amino acids. The ends were cut back, 8 bases at V and 6 bases at J, with 10 bases in the middle. The CDR3 region is CSHWFAGELFF. CDR3 coding DNA: TGCAGCCATTGGTTTGCCGGGGAGCTGTTTTTT.

The table lists this clone with a few counts. The V gene is TRBV5-8, the J gene TRBJ1-2; D ambiguous. Germline assignment: CDR1 SGHTS and CDR2 YDEGEE. Trimming shortened V by 0 bases and J by 3 bases, and 9 bases separated the two germline ends. The CDR3 length is 14 residues. The CDR3 DNA sequence: TGTGCCAGCAGCTTGGCCCGCCGGGACTATGGCTACACCTTC. This gives the protein CASSLARRDYGYTF.

The V gene is TRBV10-3, the J gene TRBJ2-5; D is unresolved. This CDR3 spans 14 amino acids. Germline V gene lookup returns CDR1 ENHRY and CDR2 SYGVKD. Between the trimmed V and J ends, which lost 3 bases and 9 bases, there was a span of 17 bases. The CDR3 loop reads CAISDSPPAGAQYF. DNA for the CDR3: TGTGCCATCAGTGATTCGCCGCCCGCTGGGGCCCAGTACTTC.

This chain links TRBV10-1 with TRBJ1-1, with TRBD1 identical over 8 bases. Per germline, CDR1 WNHNN and CDR2 SYGVQD (reference sequence). CDR3 length: 14 amino acids. V was clipped by 8 bases and J by 1 base; unmatched bases: 6. The CDR3 reads CASRGQGRNTEAFF. The CDR3 bases are TGCGCCAGCCGCGGACAGGGTCGGAACACTGAAGCTTTCTTT.

This clone was observed a few times. The J gene is TRBJ1-2, the V gene TRBV5-1; 11 bases align to TRBD1. CDR1 SGHRS and CDR2 YFSETQ come from the germline V gene. V shed 4 bases, J shed 6 bases, and the junction held 5 bases outside the gene matches. The CDR3 has 14 amino acids. The CDR3 reads CASSPGTGGDGYTF. The CDR3 DNA reads as TGCGCCAGCAGCCCCGGGACAGGGGGAGATGGCTACACCTTC.

V and J are TRBV5-4 and TRBJ2-3; possible D gene TRBD2, 6 bases. The CDR3 has 15 residues. Germline V CDR1 and CDR2: SGHNT, YYREEE (reference sequence). V gave up 4 bases and J gave up 6 bases, with 18 bases separating them. In DNA form, the CDR3 reads TGTGCCAGCAGCCCTTCGGCGGGGATGTCTGATACGCAGTATTTT. This encodes CASSPSAGMSDTQYF.

The chain couples TRBV7-6 to TRBJ2-2; D uncertain. Trimming left V 0 bases short and J 2 bases short, with 7 bases between. CDR3 length equals 15 residues. CDR1 is SGHVS, CDR2 FNYEAQ, per germline. The CDR3 is CASSLADRNTGELFF. The CDR3 DNA reads TGTGCCAGCAGCTTAGCGGACCGCAACACCGGGGAGCTGTTTTTT.

This clone appeared once. Germline and junction disagree at one end, which may indicate a read error. The J gene is TRBJ2-3, the V gene TRBV7-9; a possible D gene is TRBD2 (6 bases). The CDR3 is made up of 13 amino acids. Germline V gene data show CDR1 as SEHNR and CDR2 as FQNEAQ (reference sequence). CDR3 loop: CASSGPGRDTQYF. The CDR3 DNA reads as TGCGCCAGCAGCGGCCCCGGGAGAGATACGCAGTATTTT.

This rearrangement joins TRBV7-8 to TRBJ1-3; D is unclear. The CDR3 length is 14 residues. V lost 5 bases and J 9 bases, leaving 17 bases between the germline ends. Germline V lookup: CDR1 SGHVS, CDR2 FQNEAQ. CDR3 nucleotide sequence: TGTGCCAGCAGCACTCCCGAGGGCGGCAGCACCATATATTTT. Encoded protein: CASSTPEGGSTIYF. The whole variable domain, filled in from reference TRBV7-8 and TRBJ1-3, reads GAGVSQSPRYKVAKRGQDVALRCDPISGHVSLFWYQQALGQGPEFLTYFQNEAQLDKSGLPSDRFFAERPEGSVSTLKIQRTQQEDSAVYLCASSTPEGGSTIYFGEGSWLTVV.

The chain uses TRBV11-3 and TRBJ2-5, with D uncertain. The CDR3 totals 15 residues. Germline CDR1 is SGHNT and CDR2 is YENEEA. Trimming removed 5 bases at V and 5 bases at J, with 18 bases between. Written as DNA, the CDR3 is TGTGCCAGCAGCATGCTTAAGAGCGCTTGGGAGACCCAGTACTTC. This encodes CASSMLKSAWETQYF.

In DNA form, the CDR3 reads TGTGCCAGCAGCGCCGAGGACCCCACTGAGCAGTACTTC. Translation: CASSAEDPTEQYF. The rearrangement joins TRBV7-9 to TRBJ2-7; no reliable D call. The CDR3 sequence is 13 residues long. The germline V gene has CDR1 SEHNR and CDR2 FQNEAQ (reference sequence). Trimming removed 5 bases from V and 7 bases from J, with 15 bases in between.

The CDR3 loop is CASSDLPGVTQYF. The CDR3 bases are TGTGCCAGCAGCGACTTACCGGGAGTTACGCAGTATTTT. V usage is TRBV2 and J usage is TRBJ2-3, with a tentative D call TRBD2 (6 bases). Trimming left V 6 bases short and J 8 bases short, with 15 bases between. CDR3 length: 13 residues. CDR1 is SNHLY, CDR2 FYNNEI, per germline.

J is TRBJ2-7 and V is TRBV19; TRBD1 agrees at 10 bases. The ends lost 6 bases at V and 5 bases at J; junction bases unmatched: 16. Germline-derived CDR1 and CDR2 are LNHDA and SQIVND (reference sequence). The CDR3 sequence is 17 residues long. CDR3 sequence: CASSVFLGTGVLDEQYF. CDR3 bases: TGTGCCAGTAGCGTATTCCTCGGGACAGGGGTTTTGGACGAGCAGTACTTC.